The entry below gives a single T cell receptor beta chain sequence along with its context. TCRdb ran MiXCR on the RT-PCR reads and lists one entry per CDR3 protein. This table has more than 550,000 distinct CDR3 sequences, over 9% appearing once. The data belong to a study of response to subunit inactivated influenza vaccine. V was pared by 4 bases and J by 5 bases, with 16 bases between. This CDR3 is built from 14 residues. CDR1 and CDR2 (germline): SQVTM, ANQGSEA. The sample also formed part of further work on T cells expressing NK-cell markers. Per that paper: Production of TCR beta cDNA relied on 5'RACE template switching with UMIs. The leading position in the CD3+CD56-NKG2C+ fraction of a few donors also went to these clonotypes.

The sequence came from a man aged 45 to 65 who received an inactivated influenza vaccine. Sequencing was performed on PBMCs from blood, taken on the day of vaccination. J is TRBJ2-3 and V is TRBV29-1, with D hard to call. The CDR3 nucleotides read TGCAGCGTTGGAAGGTTCCGCGCGAAAGATACGCAGTATTTT. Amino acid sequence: CSVGRFRAKDTQYF.